These 28 T cell receptor beta chains were sequenced from one sample in a study of CD8+ T cells in alopecia areata. Treatment given: oral pan-JAK inhibitor, 5-10 mg twice daily. It was cDNA, reverse transcribed from extracted RNA, that served as the sequencing template. Produced via immunoSEQ multiplex PCR; TCRdb's table is partial and in-frame only. The sample comprises under 200,000 clones, just over 65% of which are singletons, and roughly 0.91% rests with the top ten. The specimen was CD4+ T cells sorted from blood, collected at week 4, from a patient treated with tofacitinib. The receptors shown here come from a human donor with alopecia areata.

The chain carries TRBV29-1 and TRBJ2-5; unclear D gene. Trimming took 3 bases from V and 9 from J, leaving 11 bases between them. CDR1 and CDR2 (germline): SQVTM, ANQGSEA. This CDR3 is 11 amino acids long. For the CDR3, the DNA is TGCAGCGTTGATGAGGCCGTGGCCCAGTACTTC. Residues: CSVDEAVAQYF.

This clone was seen only a few times. The same CDR3 also results from other DNA sequences found in this sample. The chain joins TRBV29-1 to TRBJ2-3; D not resolved. The CDR3 contains 12 residues. V was clipped by 3 bases and J by 3 bases, with 7 bases between them. Germline values: CDR1 SQVTM, CDR2 ANQGSEA. The CDR3 DNA reads as TGCAGCGTTGATCAAGGGACAGATACGCAGTATTTT. Translated, it gives CSVDQGTDTQYF.

The gene calls are TRBV30 and TRBJ2-7; D remains unclear. Germline CDR1 and CDR2: GTSNPN and SVGIG (reference sequence). The germline V and J ends were trimmed by 0 bases and 2 bases, with 8 bases remaining between them. The CDR3 extends over 13 amino acids. CDR3: CAWSVGLAYEQYF. In DNA form, the CDR3 reads TGTGCCTGGAGTGTCGGGCTAGCCTACGAGCAGTACTTC.

This clone was seen once. The J gene is TRBJ2-4, the V gene TRBV7-9; the D gene is possibly TRBD1 (6 bases). Germline V gene sequence: CDR1 SEHNR, CDR2 FQNEAQ (reference sequence). This CDR3 has 16 residues. Trimming shortened V by 5 bases and J by 5 bases, and 19 bases separated the two germline ends. CDR3 DNA sequence: TGTGCCAGCAGCCATCCTTTTGGGGGCGCGGAAAACATTCAGTACTTC. Translating it yields CASSHPFGGAENIQYF.

The J gene is TRBJ1-1, the V gene TRBV30; TRBD1 matches at 9 bases. From germline, CDR1 is GTSNPN and CDR2 SVGIG (reference sequence). J lost 1 base, V lost 2 bases, and 11 bases had no gene match. CDR3 size: 17 residues. The CDR3 spells CAWSRWRQGVGNTEAFF. Written as DNA, the CDR3 is TGTGCCTGGAGTAGGTGGCGACAGGGGGTGGGGAACACTGAAGCTTTCTTT.

The V call is TRBV30, the J call TRBJ2-1; D possibly uses TRBD1 or TRBD2 (5 bases each). This CDR3 spans 10 amino acids. Deletions cut 8 bases from V and 4 bases from J, with 6 bases between. The V gene's germline CDR1 is GTSNPN and CDR2 SVGIG (reference sequence). CDR3 DNA sequence: TGTGCCGGGGGATACAATGAGCAGTTCTTC. Translation: CAGGYNEQFF.

The J gene is TRBJ1-2, the V gene TRBV7-9, with a tentative D call TRBD1 (6 bases). With 5 bases removed from V and 7 bases from J, the gap between germline ends came to 14 bases. The germline gives CDR1 SEHNR, CDR2 FQNEAQ (reference sequence). The CDR3 is made up of 13 amino acids. The CDR3 DNA sequence: TGTGCCAGCAGCCCGGAGGGGGTAACTGGCTACACCTTC. This sequence encodes CASSPEGVTGYTF. Drawing the rest from reference TRBV7-9 and TRBJ1-2, the complete variable domain is DTGVSQNPRHKITKRGQNVTFRCDPISEHNRLYWYRQTLGQGPEFLTYFQNEAQLEKSRLLSDRFSAERPKGSFSTLEIQRTEQGDSAMYLCASSPEGVTGYTFGSGTRLTVV.

The chain has TRBV30 and TRBJ2-1; 11 bases fit TRBD2. V dropped 3 bases and J dropped 6; count of bases not matched to a gene: 10. The V gene's germline CDR1 is GTSNPN and CDR2 SVGIG (reference sequence). The CDR3 is 16 amino acids. CDR3 region: CAWRDSGGAAGNEQFF. CDR3 sequence (DNA): TGTGCCTGGAGGGATAGCGGGGGGGCCGCTGGCAATGAGCAGTTCTTC.

V and J are TRBV29-1 and TRBJ2-4; maybe TRBD1 (6 bases). This CDR3 spans 13 amino acids. Germline CDR1 reads SQVTM; CDR2 reads ANQGSEA. Trimming shortened V by 4 bases and J by 5 bases, and 12 bases separated the two germline ends. CDR3 DNA sequence: TGCAGCGTTGTAGGCAGGGGCCAAAACATTCAGTACTTC. This encodes CSVVGRGQNIQYF.

The J gene is TRBJ2-4, the V gene TRBV9, with D maybe TRBD1 (8 bases). Germline CDR1 SGDLS, CDR2 YYNGEE. V was clipped by 4 bases and J by 8 bases, with 13 bases between them. This CDR3 region has 13 residues. The CDR3 is CASSNTGGDIQYF. The DNA of the CDR3 is TGTGCCAGCAGCAACACAGGGGGGGACATTCAGTACTTC.

The chain is built from TRBV27 and TRBJ1-5, with 8 bases that match TRBD1. This CDR3 contains 15 residues. V shed 5 bases and J 11 bases; nucleotides not matched to a gene: 14. The germline V gene encodes CDR1 MNHEY and CDR2 SMNVEV (reference sequence). Written as DNA, the CDR3 is TGTGCCAGCAGTGTAGACAGGGGCTCGGAAGGAGCCCAGCATTTT. This gives the protein CASSVDRGSEGAQHF.

Sample share makes this clone medium-sized. This rearrangement joins TRBV11-2 to TRBJ2-7; TRBD1 might be the D (6 bases). CDR1 is SGHAT and CDR2 is FQNNGV in the germline V gene. Deletions cut 2 bases from V and 0 bases from J, with 14 bases between. The CDR3 is made up of 16 amino acids. This chain's CDR3 is CASSLLRGRTSYEQYF. CDR3 in DNA: TGTGCCAGCAGCTTACTCAGGGGCCGAACCTCCTACGAGCAGTACTTC.

The J gene is TRBJ1-5, the V gene TRBV15, with D possibly being TRBD1 (5 bases). In germline, CDR1 is LNHNV, CDR2 YYDKDF (reference sequence). The CDR3 sequence is 17 residues long. V lost 2 bases to trimming and J lost 7 bases, with 21 bases between them. CDR3 loop: CATSRSLGWGGRQPQHF. The CDR3 DNA reads TGTGCCACCAGCAGAAGCCTTGGGTGGGGCGGAAGACAGCCCCAGCATTTT.

J is TRBJ1-2 and V is TRBV29-1; 10 bases are shared with TRBD1. V gave up 6 bases and J gave up 8 bases; unmatched junction bases: 6. The CDR3 totals 12 residues. Germline CDR1 is SQVTM and CDR2 is ANQGSEA. The CDR3 protein is CSVRTGGKGYTF. The CDR3 DNA reads TGCAGCGTCCGGACAGGGGGGAAGGGCTACACCTTC.

In its sample, this clone was seen a few times. Here the CDR3 DNA reads TGTGCCAGCAGTCCCCGAGTAGCGACAGATACGCAGTATTTT. The encoded protein is CASSPRVATDTQYF. V and J are TRBV7-9 and TRBJ2-3; TRBD2 might be the D (5 bases). This CDR3 spans 14 amino acids. V was shortened by 6 bases and J by 3 bases, with 13 bases between the two germline ends. Germline CDR1 is SEHNR and CDR2 is FQNEAQ (reference sequence).

The chain couples TRBV29-1 to TRBJ2-7; D not resolved. The CDR3 is 12 amino acids. CDR1 is SQVTM and CDR2 is ANQGSEA in the germline V gene. V lost 6 bases and J lost 2, with 11 bases in between. DNA for the CDR3: TGCAGCGTCAGATCAGCCGCCTACGAGCAGTACTTC. Its protein product is CSVRSAAYEQYF.

This chain joins TRBV5-1 and TRBJ2-3; TRBD2 matches at 8 bases. V gave up 1 base and J gave up 2 bases; unmatched junction bases: 6. The length of the CDR3 is 16 residues. CDR1 is SGHRS and CDR2 is YFSETQ in the germline V gene. CDR3 bases: TGCGCCAGCAGCTTGCTTGCTAGCGGGTTCACAGATACGCAGTATTTT. It yields the protein CASSLLASGFTDTQYF.

This clone was found a few times. The chain uses TRBV7-2 and TRBJ1-3, with D uncertain. Germline CDR1 and CDR2: SGHTA and FQGNSA. Trimming left V 5 bases short and J 1 base short, with 12 bases between. The CDR3 totals 15 residues. This CDR3 is CASSPDGWSGNTIYF. The DNA of the CDR3 is TGTGCCAGCAGCCCCGACGGGTGGTCTGGAAACACCATATATTTT.

This sequence joins TRBV29-1 and TRBJ2-3; D is perhaps TRBD1 or TRBD2 (6 bases each). CDR1 SQVTM and CDR2 ANQGSEA come from the germline V gene. V lost 4 bases, J lost 4 bases, and 12 bases lay in between. The CDR3 runs 13 residues. CDR3 loop: CSVARGGPDTQYF. DNA of the CDR3: TGCAGCGTTGCGCGAGGGGGGCCAGATACGCAGTATTTT.

This chain uses TRBV20-1 with TRBJ1-6; no definite D call. The germline V gene has CDR1 DFQATT and CDR2 SNEGSKA (reference sequence). The CDR3 covers 11 residues. The V end lost 5 bases, the J end lost 16 bases, and 15 bases lay between the germline ends. The CDR3: CSAPISTSLHF. CDR3 DNA sequence: TGCAGTGCTCCTATTTCGACCTCACTCCACTTT.

The chain uses TRBV5-1 and TRBJ2-3; D call uncertain. V was shortened by 2 bases and J by 5 bases, with 12 bases between the two germline ends. Germline V gene lookup returns CDR1 SGHRS and CDR2 YFSETQ. The CDR3 sequence is 14 residues long. CDR3 loop: CASSFENAGDTQYF. The DNA of the CDR3 is TGCGCCAGCAGCTTTGAAAACGCCGGAGATACGCAGTATTTT. The whole variable domain, filled in from reference TRBV5-1 and TRBJ2-3, reads KAGVTQTPRYLIKTRGQQVTLSCSPISGHRSVSWYQQTPGQGLQFLFEYFSETQRNKGNFPGRFSGRQFSNSRSEMNVSTLELGDSALYLCASSFENAGDTQYFGPGTRLTVL.

This clone was found a few times. The rearrangement links TRBV10-3 to TRBJ2-1, with 7 bases fitting TRBD2. J gave up 6 bases and V 6 bases, and 5 bases lay outside the gene matches. Per the germline V gene, CDR1 is ENHRY and CDR2 is SYGVKD. The CDR3 is 13 amino acids. CDR3 residues: CAISPTSANEQFF. The CDR3 DNA is TGTGCCATCAGCCCCACTAGCGCCAATGAGCAGTTCTTC.

The CDR3 region is CAWGTKGAYEQYF. The CDR3 region has the DNA TGTGCCTGGGGGACTAAAGGCGCCTACGAGCAGTACTTC. This chain uses TRBV30 with TRBJ2-7; 7 bases match TRBD2. CDR3 size: 13 residues. The V gene end was trimmed by 5 bases and the J gene end by 2 bases; junction bases not matched to a gene: 6. The germline V gene encodes CDR1 GTSNPN and CDR2 SVGIG (reference sequence).

The chain has TRBV5-4 and TRBJ2-7; D perhaps matches TRBD1 (6 bases). Germline-derived CDR1 and CDR2 are SGHNT and YYREEE (reference sequence). V lost 1 base and J lost 5, with 13 bases in between. The CDR3 consists of 14 residues. The CDR3 protein is CASSLTGRAHEQYF. The CDR3 nucleotides are TGTGCCAGCAGCTTGACAGGGAGAGCCCACGAGCAGTACTTC.

This chain joins TRBV5-1 and TRBJ2-3; TRBD1 matches 7 bases. From germline, CDR1 is SGHRS and CDR2 YFSETQ. The CDR3 consists of 13 residues. V was clipped by 1 base and J by 5 bases; unmatched bases: 1. The CDR3 sequence: CASSLQGEDTQYF. CDR3 coding DNA: TGCGCCAGCAGCTTGCAGGGGGAAGATACGCAGTATTTT.

The J gene is TRBJ1-5, the V gene TRBV30; D uncertain. With 2 bases removed from V and 5 bases from J, the gap between germline ends came to 13 bases. Germline lookup yields CDR1 GTSNPN and CDR2 SVGIG (reference sequence). The CDR3 spans 14 residues. CDR3 DNA sequence: TGTGCCTGGAGTAGTGGGGTTGGGGATCAGCCCCAGCATTTT. This codes for CAWSSGVGDQPQHF.

V usage is TRBV4-1 and J usage is TRBJ2-1; D is undetermined. The CDR3 consists of 14 residues. Germline V lookup: CDR1 MGHRA, CDR2 YSYEKL. Trimming pared 5 bases from V and 4 bases from J, leaving 12 bases between. The CDR3 DNA sequence: TGCGCCAGCAGCTCCCCCGAGAGATACAATGAGCAGTTCTTC. As protein: CASSSPERYNEQFF.

The chain employs TRBV7-9 and TRBJ1-2; D possibly corresponds to TRBD1 (6 bases). Per the germline V gene, CDR1 is SEHNR and CDR2 is FQNEAQ (reference sequence). This CDR3 comprises 11 residues. Trimming stripped 1 base from V and 14 bases from J, with 11 bases between. The CDR3 region has the DNA TGTGCCAGCAGCTTAGAGGGGGTAAAAACCTTC. It translates to CASSLEGVKTF.